This entry lists 10 T cell receptor beta chains sequenced from one sample in a study of blood T cells in healthy people across ages. With a J-beta primer mix and a sample-barcoded 5' primer, a second PCR ran about 6 to 11 cycles. TCRdb fed the 5' RACE reads into MiXCR, producing one record per CDR3 protein. The sample carries 720,000 or so distinct CDR3 sequences, 35% to 50% recorded once. Sequences were obtained from blood. These receptor sequences come from a man older than 75 in good health.

This chain joins TRBV7-2 and TRBJ2-1; D unclear. Between the trimmed V and J ends, which lost 1 base and 13 bases, there was a span of 8 bases. Germline V gene sequence: CDR1 SGHTA, CDR2 FQGNSA. The CDR3 has 11 amino acids. The CDR3 region is CASSLEGPQFF. CDR3 sequence (DNA): TGTGCCAGCAGCTTAGAGGGTCCCCAGTTCTTC.

The genes are TRBV5-1 and TRBJ2-7; 10 bases match TRBD2. The CDR3 has 15 residues. The ends lost 2 bases at V and 4 bases at J; junction bases unmatched: 6. CDR1 and CDR2 from the germline V gene are SGHRS and YFSETQ. The CDR3 bases are TGCGCCAGCAGCTTCCCTAGCGGGAGCTCGTACGAGCAGTACTTC. This codes for CASSFPSGSSYEQYF. Drawing the rest from reference TRBV5-1 and TRBJ2-7, the complete variable domain is KAGVTQTPRYLIKTRGQQVTLSCSPISGHRSVSWYQQTPGQGLQFLFEYFSETQRNKGNFPGRFSGRQFSNSRSEMNVSTLELGDSALYLCASSFPSGSSYEQYFGPGTRLTVT.

The chain is built from TRBV14 and TRBJ2-2, with D hard to call. Looked up from germline, CDR1 is SGHDN and CDR2 is FVKESK. Trimming stripped 2 bases from V and 2 bases from J, with 3 bases between. The CDR3 has 13 amino acids. The CDR3 region has the DNA TGTGCCAGCAGCCAACTAAACACCGGGGAGCTGTTTTTT. Its translation is CASSQLNTGELFF.

The V and J genes are TRBV20-1 and TRBJ2-7; 10 bases map to TRBD1. The CDR3 has 15 amino acids. V gave up 1 base and J gave up 3 bases; unmatched junction bases: 6. CDR1 and CDR2 (germline): DFQATT, SNEGSKA (reference sequence). The CDR3 DNA reads as TGCAGTGCTAGAGGCCCCGGGACAGGGGACTACGAGCAGTACTTC. Residues: CSARGPGTGDYEQYF.

This clonotype was detected only a few times. DNA for the CDR3: TGTGCCAGCCAGGGGGACTTATACGAGCAGTACTTC. Protein sequence: CASQGDLYEQYF. The chain links TRBV6-1 to TRBJ2-7, with a weak D call TRBD1 (7 bases). The CDR3 contains 12 residues. V was trimmed by 8 bases and J by 4 bases, leaving 12 bases between them. In germline, CDR1 is MNHNS, CDR2 SASEGT.

The sample holds a few counts of this clonotype. The rearrangement links TRBV7-2 to TRBJ2-5; D remains unclear. CDR1 is SGHTA, CDR2 FQGNSA, per germline. Trimming pared 2 bases from V and 5 bases from J, leaving 9 bases between. The CDR3 loop spans 13 amino acids. CDR3 residues: CASSLIIFETQYF. Here the CDR3 DNA reads TGTGCCAGCAGCTTAATTATTTTCGAGACCCAGTACTTC.

This clonotype was picked up a small number of times. The CDR3 spells CASRYQPRDTEAFF. The CDR3 DNA sequence: TGTGCCAGCCGTTACCAGCCCAGGGACACTGAAGCTTTCTTT. The chain combines TRBV2 with TRBJ1-1, with D maybe TRBD1 (5 bases). Germline V gene lookup returns CDR1 SNHLY and CDR2 FYNNEI. V was shortened by 8 bases and J by 3 bases, with 16 bases between the two germline ends. CDR3 length: 14 residues. Drawing the rest from reference TRBV2 and TRBJ1-1, the complete variable domain is EPEVTQTPSHQVTQMGQEVILRCVPISNHLYFYWYRQILGQKVEFLVSFYNNEISEKSEIFDDQFSVERPDGSNFTLKIRSTKLEDSAMYFCASRYQPRDTEAFFGQGTRLTVV.

V gene TRBV7-9 combines with J gene TRBJ1-6, with TRBD1 matching over 7 bases. The CDR3 totals 15 residues. After removal of 5 bases from V and 6 bases from J, the junction contained 7 bases not matched to a gene. Germline assignment: CDR1 SEHNR and CDR2 FQNEAQ (reference sequence). The CDR3 protein is CASSTHGTANSPLHF. The CDR3 DNA reads TGTGCCAGCAGCACCCATGGGACAGCTAATTCACCCCTCCACTTT.

The CDR3 here is CSASDNLAGGTDTQYF. CDR3 DNA sequence: TGCAGTGCTAGTGACAATTTAGCGGGTGGCACAGATACGCAGTATTTT. The chain recombines TRBV20-1 with TRBJ2-3; 7 bases are a match to TRBD2. The germline V gene has CDR1 DFQATT and CDR2 SNEGSKA (reference sequence). The trim removed 3 bases at V and 1 base at J, leaving 10 bases unmatched. This CDR3 is 16 amino acids long.

The DNA of the CDR3 is TGTGCCAGCATACAGGGCAATGAGCAGTTCTTC. This codes for CASIQGNEQFF. The chain joins TRBV6-5 to TRBJ2-1; tentative D call: TRBD1 (6 bases). There are 11 residues in the CDR3. Per the germline V gene, CDR1 is MNHEY and CDR2 is SVGAGI. V dropped 7 bases and J dropped 6 bases, with 7 bases sitting between them.